The clone carrying this TCR beta chain was counted a few times. The data were taken from a study of Graves' ophthalmopathy and Graves' hyperthyroidism. The V gene lost 7 bases and the J gene lost 4 bases, with 26 bases spanning the gap. This CDR3 has 18 residues. CDR1 and CDR2 (germline): MDHEN, SYDVKM. Stable hyperthyroidism was defined by absence of ophthalmopathy within 18 months of follow-up. Among the hyperthyroidism patients, all were newly diagnosed, aged 18 to 65, with under 2 months' duration. Exclusion applied to patients with other autoimmune diseases, uncontrolled infections, pregnancy or lactation. From RNA, the CDR3 regions of TCR beta chains were amplified and sequenced. RT-PCR was first run with HTBI primers, then multiplex PCR in a second round. TCRdb passed the multiplex PCR reads through MiXCR, listing each CDR3 protein once. The sample contains hundreds of thousands of distinct CDR3 sequences, around 21% of which appear only once.

The TCR was taken from a woman under 30 with stable Graves' hyperthyroidism. The chain links TRBV28 to TRBJ1-3; TRBD1 is a possible D gene (5 bases). Sample: peripheral blood. CDR3 protein: CASTLIGTDFHRGNTIYF. CDR3 sequence (DNA): TGTGCCAGCACCCTGATCGGGACCGACTTTCATAGGGGAAACACCATATATTTT.